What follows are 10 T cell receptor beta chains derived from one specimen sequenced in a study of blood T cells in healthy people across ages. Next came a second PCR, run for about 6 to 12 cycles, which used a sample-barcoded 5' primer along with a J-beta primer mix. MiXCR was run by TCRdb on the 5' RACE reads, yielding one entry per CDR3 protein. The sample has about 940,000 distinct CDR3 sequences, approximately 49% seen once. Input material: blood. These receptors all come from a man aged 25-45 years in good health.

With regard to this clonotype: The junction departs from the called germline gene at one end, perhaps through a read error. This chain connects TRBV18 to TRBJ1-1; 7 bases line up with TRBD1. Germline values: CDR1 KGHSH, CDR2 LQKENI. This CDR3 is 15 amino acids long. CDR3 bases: TGTGCCACCTCAGAATACAGGGGACCGAACACTGAAGCTTTCTTT. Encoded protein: CATSEYRGPNTEAFF.

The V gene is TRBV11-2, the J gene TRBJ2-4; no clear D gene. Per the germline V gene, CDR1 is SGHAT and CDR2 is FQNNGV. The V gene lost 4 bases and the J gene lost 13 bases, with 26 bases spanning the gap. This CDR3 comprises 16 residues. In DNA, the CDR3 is TGTGCCAGCAGCTCCTGGCTACAGCAAAGCTCCTACAAGCAGTACTTC. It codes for CASSSWLQQSSYKQYF. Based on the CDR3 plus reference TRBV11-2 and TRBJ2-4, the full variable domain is EAGVAQSPRYKIIEKRQSVAFWCNPISGHATLYWYQQILGQGPKLLIQFQNNGVVDDSQLPKDRFSAERLKGVDSTLKIQPAKLEDSAVYLCASSSWLQQSSYKQYFGAGTRLSVL.

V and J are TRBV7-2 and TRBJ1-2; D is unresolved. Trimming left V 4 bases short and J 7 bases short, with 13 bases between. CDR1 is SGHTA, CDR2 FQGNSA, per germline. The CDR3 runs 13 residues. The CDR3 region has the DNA TGTGCCAGCAGCTCAGAGACAACGGGTGGCTACACCTTC. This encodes CASSSETTGGYTF.

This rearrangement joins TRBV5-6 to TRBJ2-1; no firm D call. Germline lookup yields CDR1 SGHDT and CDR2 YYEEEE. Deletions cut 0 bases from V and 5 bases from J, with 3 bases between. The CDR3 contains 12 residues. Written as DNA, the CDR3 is TGTGCCAGCAGCTTGGTTCACAATGAGCAGTTCTTC. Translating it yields CASSLVHNEQFF.

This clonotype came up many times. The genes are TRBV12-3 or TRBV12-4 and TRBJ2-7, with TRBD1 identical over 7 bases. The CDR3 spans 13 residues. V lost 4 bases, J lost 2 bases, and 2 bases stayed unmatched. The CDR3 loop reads CASSSGQPYEQYF. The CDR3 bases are TGTGCCAGCAGTTCGGGACAGCCCTACGAGCAGTACTTC.

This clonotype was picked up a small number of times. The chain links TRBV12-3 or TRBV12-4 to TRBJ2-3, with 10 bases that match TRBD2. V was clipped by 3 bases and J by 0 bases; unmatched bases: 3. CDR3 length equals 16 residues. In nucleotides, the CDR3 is TGTGCCAGCAGTTTCAATAGCGGGGGGAGCACAGATACGCAGTATTTT. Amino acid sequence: CASSFNSGGSTDTQYF.

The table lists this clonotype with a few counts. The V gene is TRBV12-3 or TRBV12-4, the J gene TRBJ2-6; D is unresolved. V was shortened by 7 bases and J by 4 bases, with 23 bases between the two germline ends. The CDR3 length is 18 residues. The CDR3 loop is CASIQGRIPVAGANVLTF. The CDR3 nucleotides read TGTGCCAGCATTCAAGGACGGATCCCAGTCGCAGGGGCCAACGTCCTGACTTTC.

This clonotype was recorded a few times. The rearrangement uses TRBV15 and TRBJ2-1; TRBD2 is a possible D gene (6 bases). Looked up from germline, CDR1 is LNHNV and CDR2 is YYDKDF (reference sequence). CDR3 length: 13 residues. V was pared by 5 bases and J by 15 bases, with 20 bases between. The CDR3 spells CATSLASGVFLFF. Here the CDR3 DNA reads TGTGCCACCAGCCTCGCGTCGGGGGTCTTTCTGTTCTTC.

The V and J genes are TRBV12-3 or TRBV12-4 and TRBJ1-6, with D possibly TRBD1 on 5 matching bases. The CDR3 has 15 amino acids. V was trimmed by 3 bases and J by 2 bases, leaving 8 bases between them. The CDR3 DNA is TGTGCCAGCAGTTTTCAGGGAACCTATAATTCACCCCTCCACTTT. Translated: CASSFQGTYNSPLHF.

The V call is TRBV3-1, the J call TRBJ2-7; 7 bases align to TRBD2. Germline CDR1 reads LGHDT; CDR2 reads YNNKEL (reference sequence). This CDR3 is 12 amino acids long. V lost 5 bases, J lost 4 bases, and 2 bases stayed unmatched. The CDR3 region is CASSVAGYEQYF. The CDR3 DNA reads TGTGCCAGCAGCGTAGCGGGTTACGAGCAGTACTTC.